This T cell receptor (beta chain) came from a study of post-analysis software for immune sequencing data. Study-wide background: In terms of disease course, relapsing-remitting, secondary progressive and progressive-relapsing multiple sclerosis were included. Findings and limits, study-wide: Multiple sclerosis patients had significantly lower normalized Chao1 diversity than controls. Controls showed lower frequencies than patients for a few TRBV segments, and TRBV5-6, TRBV5-1 and TRBV20-1 were among these. The authors found that F measure strongly co-clustered same-batch samples.

Presence of unique molecular identifiers characterized the TCR beta cDNA libraries. TCRdb used MiXCR to reprocess the PCR reads, holding one entry per CDR3 protein. The repertoire includes around 770,000 distinct CDR3 sequences, around 42% of them detected once, and roughly 5% sits in the top ten. Points on this clonotype: No antigen is known for it.

This CDR3 is 12 amino acids long. Per germline, CDR1 DFQATT and CDR2 SNEGSKA (reference sequence). Trimming took off 6 bases at V and 2 bases at J, with 10 bases between the two ends. The source is a girl under 18 with multiple sclerosis. This chain uses TRBV20-1 with TRBJ2-5; possible D gene TRBD1, 5 bases. Sequences were obtained from blood. CDR3 coding DNA: TGCAGTGCCTCCAGGGATCAAGAGACCCAGTACTTC. Its translation is CSASRDQETQYF.